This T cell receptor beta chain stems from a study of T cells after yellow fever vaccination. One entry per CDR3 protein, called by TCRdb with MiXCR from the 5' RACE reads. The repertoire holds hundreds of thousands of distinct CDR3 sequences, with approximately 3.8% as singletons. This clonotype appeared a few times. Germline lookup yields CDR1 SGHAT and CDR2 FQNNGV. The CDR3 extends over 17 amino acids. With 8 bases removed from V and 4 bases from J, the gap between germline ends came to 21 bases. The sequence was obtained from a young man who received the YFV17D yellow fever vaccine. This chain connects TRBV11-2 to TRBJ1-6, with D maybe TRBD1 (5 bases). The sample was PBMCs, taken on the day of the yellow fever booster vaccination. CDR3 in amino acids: CASGLDRPGTYNSPLHF. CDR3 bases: TGTGCCAGCGGATTAGACAGACCCGGTACTTATAATTCACCCCTCCACTTT.